What follows is one T cell receptor (beta chain) and its context. These data are taken from a study of technical replicates of blood from a few donors. The length of the CDR3 is 16 residues. V lost 0 bases and J lost 2, with 14 bases in between. The germline gives CDR1 MGHRA, CDR2 YSYEKL. Profiling relied on immunoSEQ multiplex PCR, and the TCRdb table lists in-frame clones only, not all of them. The data hold about 63,000 clones, with roughly 86% observed a single time. The chain joins TRBV4-1 to TRBJ2-7; the D gene is possibly TRBD2 (5 bases). Sample: PBMCs. The sequence came from a human donor in good health. Some clones in this sample may be carry-over from other donors' samples. The CDR3 reads CASSQDPRGLTYEQYF. Written as DNA, the CDR3 is TGCGCCAGCAGCCAAGATCCCCGAGGGTTGACCTACGAGCAGTACTTC.